This T cell receptor (beta chain) is drawn from a study of shared clonotypes between healthy human individuals. Study-level findings and limits: Only blood underwent sampling, and tissue repertoires likely differ.

Only Caucasian adults living in Nashville, Tennessee served as donors. Researchers partitioned CD4+ cells into CD45RA+ naive and CD45RA-negative memory subsets. This CDR3 contains 18 residues. The germline CDR1 and CDR2 sequences are KGHSH and LQKENI. The V end was cut by 2 bases, the J end by 1 base, with 18 bases between. This clone was observed a single time. Antigen unknown. In the original processing: Junction-only immunoSEQ sequences carried no quality scores, so filtering differed. Data came from immunoSEQ multiplex PCR; TCRdb stores just in-frame clones and leaves some out. V and J calls and clone size are given by that table; D and trimming were obtained from the DNA. The table lists around 1.5 million clones, approximately 98% of them singletons.

This chain links TRBV18 with TRBJ1-5; tentatively, D is TRBD1 (5 bases). The sequence derives from a man aged 30 to 39 in good health. Input material: naive CD4+ T cells sorted from blood. Subset in this sample: CD45RA+ positively selected. The CDR3 DNA sequence: TGTGCCAGCTCACCAATAATCTTAGTCGGGGGGAGCAATCAGCCCCAGCATTTT. Its protein product is CASSPIILVGGSNQPQHF.